Sequencing of this TCR beta chain was carried out in a study of breast tumors, draining lymph nodes, adjacent tissues. TCRdb redid the calling of the multiplex PCR reads with MiXCR, one entry per CDR3 protein. The table records 150,000 to 200,000 distinct CDR3 sequences, more than 25% of them present only once. Breast cancer patients provided tissue from their axillary draining lymph nodes. Ten or more counts support this clonotype. V lost 5 bases and J lost 11, with 15 bases in between. The CDR3 has 13 amino acids. Germline-derived CDR1 and CDR2 are SGHAT and FQNNGV. Sequenced: axillary lymph node tissue. This chain uses TRBV11-2 with TRBJ1-4; possibly TRBD1 for D (5 bases). This clonotype was sampled from a female donor with breast cancer. Some clones in this sample may be carry-over from other donors' samples. CDR3 amino acids: CASSPHRGGKLFF. The CDR3 DNA is TGTGCCAGCAGCCCCCATCGGGGCGGGAAACTGTTTTTT.